The 8 T cell receptor beta chains given below trace back to one sample, sequenced in a study of shared clonotypes between healthy human individuals. Repertoires were generated with immunoSEQ multiplex PCR, while TCRdb's copy carries only in-frame clones and drops some. The sample includes a few million clones, more than 90% of them seen just once. Input material: naive CD4+ T cells sorted from blood. Specified subset: CD45RA+ positively selected. The receptors derive from a man between 18 and 35 years old in good health.

The chain couples TRBV4-1 to TRBJ2-4, with TRBD1 as a possible D gene (6 bases). The V gene's germline CDR1 is MGHRA and CDR2 YSYEKL. This CDR3 contains 17 residues. The V and J ends lost 2 bases and 0 bases respectively, with 14 bases between them. The CDR3 here is CASSQSQGTLAKNIQYF. CDR3 DNA sequence: TGCGCCAGCAGCCAATCACAGGGTACCCTAGCCAAAAACATTCAGTACTTC.

The chain is built from TRBV2 and TRBJ2-3, with 8 positions matching TRBD2. V lost 5 bases, J lost 1 base, and 8 bases stayed unmatched. The length of the CDR3 is 16 residues. CDR1 and CDR2 from the germline V gene are SNHLY and FYNNEI. The CDR3: CASSPSNSGGTDTQYF. The CDR3 nucleotides are TGTGCCAGCAGTCCATCCAATAGCGGGGGCACAGATACGCAGTATTTT. Filled out from reference TRBV2 and TRBJ2-3, the complete variable domain reads EPEVTQTPSHQVTQMGQEVILRCVPISNHLYFYWYRQILGQKVEFLVSFYNNEISEKSEIFDDQFSVERPDGSNFTLKIRSTKLEDSAMYFCASSPSNSGGTDTQYFGPGTRLTVL.

The chain is built from TRBV7-8 and TRBJ2-6; D remains unclear. There are 16 residues in the CDR3. Trimming took off 0 bases at V and 4 bases at J, with 10 bases between the two ends. Germline V gene lookup returns CDR1 SGHVS and CDR2 FQNEAQ. The CDR3 loop reads CASSLAGGNGANVLTF. The CDR3 DNA reads as TGTGCCAGCAGCTTAGCTGGTGGGAACGGGGCCAACGTCCTGACTTTC.

This chain uses TRBV18 with TRBJ2-7; 9 bases are shared with TRBD2. The trim removed 2 bases at V and 3 bases at J, leaving 8 bases unmatched. In germline, CDR1 is KGHSH, CDR2 LQKENI. CDR3 size: 16 residues. CDR3 loop: CASSPLSGTSIYEQYF. DNA of the CDR3: TGTGCCAGCTCACCATTGTCCGGGACTAGCATCTACGAGCAGTACTTC.

The chain combines TRBV9 with TRBJ2-3, with 8 bases that match TRBD1. The ends lost 0 bases at V and 4 bases at J; junction bases unmatched: 4. Germline V gives CDR1 SGDLS, CDR2 YYNGEE. The CDR3 runs to 15 residues. This CDR3 is CASSVDGQGADTQYF. CDR3 coding DNA: TGTGCCAGCAGCGTAGATGGACAGGGTGCAGATACGCAGTATTTT.

The V gene is TRBV28, the J gene TRBJ2-1, with a possible D match to TRBD1 (6 bases). This CDR3 has 15 amino acids. Germline V lookup: CDR1 MDHEN, CDR2 SYDVKM. The germline V and J ends were trimmed by 5 bases and 0 bases, with 11 bases remaining between them. CDR3 residues: CASSLQGSSYNEQFF. CDR3 DNA: TGTGCCAGCAGTCTGCAGGGGAGCTCCTACAATGAGCAGTTCTTC.

J is TRBJ2-7 and V is TRBV28; D may be TRBD1 (5 bases). Germline V CDR1 and CDR2: MDHEN, SYDVKM. V was trimmed by 6 bases and J by 2 bases, leaving 14 bases between them. The CDR3 sequence is 14 residues long. This CDR3 reads CASRDLGETYEQYF. CDR3 bases: TGTGCCAGCAGAGACTTAGGGGAAACCTACGAGCAGTACTTC.

The rearrangement uses TRBV11-2 and TRBJ2-3; D assignment may be TRBD1 or TRBD2 (6 bases each). Germline lookup yields CDR1 SGHAT and CDR2 FQNNGV. The CDR3 has 16 amino acids. The V end was cut by 1 base, the J end by 0 bases, with 11 bases between. This CDR3 reads CASSLVGGYSTDTQYF. In nucleotides, the CDR3 is TGTGCCAGCAGCTTAGTAGGGGGGTATAGCACAGATACGCAGTATTTT.